The 10 T cell receptor beta chains presented below share a single source sample, sequenced in a study of blood T cell repertoires in COVID-19 (dated by TCRdb to 2020 to 2021). Library prep was done by the immunoSEQ multiplex PCR assay. This is the immuneACCESS table as TCRdb keeps it, with only in-frame sequences that have V and J called. A part of the clones is gone; compared with another copy, unresolved V genes explain less than half, and the rest is unexplained. In all, the sample holds hundreds of thousands of clones, and around 88% of those were seen once. Approximately 2.2% of the sample goes to the ten largest clones. The sequenced sample was peripheral blood. Source of these receptors: a young woman who had recovered from COVID-19.

A note on this clone: This sample also contains other DNA sequences that code for the same CDR3. This chain connects TRBV19 to TRBJ2-7, with D maybe TRBD1 (6 bases). The CDR3 is 13 amino acids. Germline CDR1 reads LNHDA; CDR2 reads SQIVND (reference sequence). With 5 bases removed from V and 1 base from J, the gap between germline ends came to 9 bases. Written as DNA, the CDR3 is TGTGCCAGTAGTCCAGGGGTTTCCTACGAGCAGTACTTC. Translated: CASSPGVSYEQYF. Variable domain in full (rest from reference TRBV19 and TRBJ2-7): DGGITQSPKYLFRKEGQNVTLSCEQNLNHDAMYWYRQDPGQGLRLIYYSQIVNDFQKGDIAEGYSVSREKKESFPLTVTSAQKNPTAFYLCASSPGVSYEQYFGPGTRLTVT.

CDR3 nucleotide sequence: TGTGCCAGCAGTTCGGACAGGGGAAAGGTGGGGAACACTGAAGCTTTCTTT. Its translation: CASSSDRGKVGNTEAFF. The rearrangement joins TRBV27 to TRBJ1-1; 9 bases are a match to TRBD1. Germline values: CDR1 MNHEY, CDR2 SMNVEV (reference sequence). The length of the CDR3 is 17 residues. Unmatched junction bases numbered 10, after V lost 4 bases and J lost 1 base.

The chain uses TRBV15 and TRBJ2-1; TRBD2 aligns across 11 bases. With 1 base clipped from V and 9 bases from J, the junction kept 5 bases outside the gene matches. This CDR3 has 15 amino acids. Germline values: CDR1 LNHNV, CDR2 YYDKDF (reference sequence). CDR3 residues: CATSRVELAGGEQFF. The CDR3 DNA is TGTGCCACCAGCAGAGTAGAGCTAGCGGGAGGTGAGCAGTTCTTC.

The V and J genes are TRBV28 and TRBJ1-2; weak D call: TRBD1 (5 bases). Deletions cut 8 bases from V and 7 bases from J, with 14 bases between. The CDR3 length is 12 residues. Germline V gives CDR1 MDHEN, CDR2 SYDVKM. This chain's CDR3 is CASEGVMGGYTF. CDR3 in DNA: TGTGCCAGCGAAGGGGTAATGGGTGGCTACACCTTC.

The table lists this clone with a count of one. The chain recombines TRBV5-4 with TRBJ2-2, with TRBD1 identical over 9 bases. Germline V gene lookup returns CDR1 SGHNT and CDR2 YYREEE (reference sequence). This CDR3 contains 14 residues. Unmatched junction bases numbered 6, after V lost 5 bases and J lost 7 bases. CDR3 residues: CASSNRGRNGELFF. DNA for the CDR3: TGTGCCAGCAGTAACAGGGGGCGGAACGGGGAGCTGTTTTTT.

This clone was picked up a small number of times. The chain is built from TRBV7-9 and TRBJ2-7; TRBD1 matches 7 bases. CDR1 SEHNR and CDR2 FQNEAQ come from the germline V gene (reference sequence). V lost 5 bases, J lost 6 bases, and 4 bases stayed unmatched. The CDR3 has 12 residues. CDR3 protein: CASSQQGPEQYF. The CDR3 DNA follows: TGTGCCAGCAGCCAACAGGGGCCCGAGCAGTACTTC.

Only one count was recorded for this clone. The rearrangement uses TRBV11-3 and TRBJ2-7, with D possibly TRBD1 on 7 matching bases. V was clipped by 3 bases and J by 2 bases, with 14 bases between them. Germline V gene lookup returns CDR1 SGHNT and CDR2 YENEEA. The CDR3 sequence is 15 residues long. The CDR3 is CASSLGGDSPYEQYF. The CDR3 DNA is TGTGCCAGCAGCTTGGGCGGGGACAGTCCCTACGAGCAGTACTTC.

V gene TRBV11-3 combines with J gene TRBJ2-2; TRBD2 matches at 7 bases. The CDR3 contains 15 residues. Germline CDR1 is SGHNT and CDR2 is YENEEA. J lost 5 bases, V lost 1 base, and 4 bases had no gene match. CDR3 coding DNA: TGTGCCAGCAGCTTAGCGGGAGCGGGGACCGGGGAGCTGTTTTTT. It yields the protein CASSLAGAGTGELFF.

The V and J genes are TRBV14 and TRBJ2-7, with D tentatively TRBD1 (6 bases). The V and J ends lost 1 base and 7 bases respectively, with 17 bases between them. CDR1 and CDR2 (germline): SGHDN, FVKESK. CDR3 length equals 15 residues. Here the CDR3 reads CASSQVQGPQGEQYF. DNA for the CDR3: TGTGCCAGCAGCCAAGTTCAGGGACCCCAGGGGGAGCAGTACTTC.

The chain uses TRBV30 and TRBJ1-6, with 7 nucleotides matching TRBD1. CDR1 and CDR2 from the germline V gene are GTSNPN and SVGIG (reference sequence). There are 17 residues in the CDR3. With V trimmed by 0 bases and J by 7 bases, 12 bases remained unmatched. DNA for the CDR3: TGTGCCTGGAGTGTACTTAAAGGGGGCCTTTCAAATTCACCCCTCCACTTT. Translating gives CAWSVLKGGLSNSPLHF.